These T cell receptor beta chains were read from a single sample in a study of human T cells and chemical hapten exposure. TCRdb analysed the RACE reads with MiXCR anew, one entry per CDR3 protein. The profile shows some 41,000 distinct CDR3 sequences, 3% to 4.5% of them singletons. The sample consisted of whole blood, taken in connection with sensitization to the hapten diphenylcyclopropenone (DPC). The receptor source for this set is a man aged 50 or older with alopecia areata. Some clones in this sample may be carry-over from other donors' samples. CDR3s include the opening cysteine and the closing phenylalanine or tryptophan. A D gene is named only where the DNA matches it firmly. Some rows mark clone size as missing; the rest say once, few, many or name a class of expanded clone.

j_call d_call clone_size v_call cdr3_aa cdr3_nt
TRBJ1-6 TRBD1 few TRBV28 CVSQGQGKSPLHF TGTGTCAGCCAGGGACAGGGAAAATCACCCCTCCACTTT
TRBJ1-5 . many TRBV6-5 CASSRLGVSNQPQHF TGTGCCAGCAGTCGACTCGGGGTTAGCAATCAGCCCCAGCATTTT
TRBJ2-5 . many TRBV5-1 CASQETQYF TGCGCCAGCCAAGAGACCCAGTACTTC
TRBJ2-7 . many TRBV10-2 CASSDRSRDMSYEQYF TGCGCCAGCAGTGATCGGTCCCGGGATATGTCCTACGAGCAGTACTTC
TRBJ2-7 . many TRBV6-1 CASSERDNEQYF TGTGCCAGCAGTGAACGGGACAACGAGCAGTACTTC
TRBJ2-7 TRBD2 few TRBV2 CASSETSGRLYEQYF TGTGCCAGCAGCGAGACTAGCGGGAGGCTTTACGAGCAGTACTTC
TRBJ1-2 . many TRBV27 CASSLGINYGYTF TGTGCCAGCAGTTTGGGGATTAACTATGGCTACACCTTC
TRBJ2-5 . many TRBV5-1 CASSYFIDQETQYF TGCGCCAGCAGCTATTTTATCGACCAAGAGACCCAGTACTTC
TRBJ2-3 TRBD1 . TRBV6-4 CASSGTGGADTQYF TGTGCCAGCAGTGGAACAGGGGGTGCAGATACGCAGTATTTT
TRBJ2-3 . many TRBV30 CAWGDSSGTQYF TGTGCCTGGGGGGACTCTTCAGGTACGCAGTATTTT
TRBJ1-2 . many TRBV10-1 CASSGNYGYTF TGCGCCAGCAGTGGAAACTATGGCTACACCTTC